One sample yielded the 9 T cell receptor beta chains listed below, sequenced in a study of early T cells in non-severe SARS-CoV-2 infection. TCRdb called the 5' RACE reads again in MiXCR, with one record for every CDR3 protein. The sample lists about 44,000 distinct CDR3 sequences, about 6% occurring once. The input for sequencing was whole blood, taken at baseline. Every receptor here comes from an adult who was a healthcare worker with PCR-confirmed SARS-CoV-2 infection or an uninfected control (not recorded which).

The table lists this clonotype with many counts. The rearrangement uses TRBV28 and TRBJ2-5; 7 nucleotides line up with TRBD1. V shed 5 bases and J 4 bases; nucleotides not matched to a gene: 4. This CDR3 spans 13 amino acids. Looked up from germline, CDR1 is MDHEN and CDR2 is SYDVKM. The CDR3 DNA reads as TGTGCCAGCAGTCTGAGGGGGCGAGAGACCCAGTACTTC. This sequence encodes CASSLRGRETQYF.

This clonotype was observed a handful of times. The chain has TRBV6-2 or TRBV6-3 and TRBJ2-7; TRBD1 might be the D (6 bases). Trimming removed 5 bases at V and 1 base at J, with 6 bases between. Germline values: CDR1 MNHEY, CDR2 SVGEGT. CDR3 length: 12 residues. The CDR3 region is CASSGQSYEQYF. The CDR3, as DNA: TGTGCCAGCAGTGGACAGTCCTACGAGCAGTACTTC.

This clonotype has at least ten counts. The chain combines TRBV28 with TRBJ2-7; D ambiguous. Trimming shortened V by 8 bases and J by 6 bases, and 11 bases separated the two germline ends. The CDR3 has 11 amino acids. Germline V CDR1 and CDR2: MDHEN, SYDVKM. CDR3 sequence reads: CASGTGFEQYF. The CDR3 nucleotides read TGTGCCAGCGGAACCGGATTCGAGCAGTACTTC.

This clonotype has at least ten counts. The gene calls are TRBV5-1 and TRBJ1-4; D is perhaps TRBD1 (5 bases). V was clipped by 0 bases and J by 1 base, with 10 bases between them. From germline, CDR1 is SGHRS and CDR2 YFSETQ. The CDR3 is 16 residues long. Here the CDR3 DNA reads TGCGCCAGCAGCTTGGCCTGGCAGGGAACTAATGAAAAACTGTTTTTT. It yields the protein CASSLAWQGTNEKLFF.

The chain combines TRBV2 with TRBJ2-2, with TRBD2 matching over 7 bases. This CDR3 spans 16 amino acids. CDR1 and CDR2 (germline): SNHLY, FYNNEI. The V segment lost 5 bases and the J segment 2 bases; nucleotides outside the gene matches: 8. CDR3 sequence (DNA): TGTGCCAGCAGTCCACTAGCGAACCCTAACACCGGGGAGCTGTTTTTT. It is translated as CASSPLANPNTGELFF.

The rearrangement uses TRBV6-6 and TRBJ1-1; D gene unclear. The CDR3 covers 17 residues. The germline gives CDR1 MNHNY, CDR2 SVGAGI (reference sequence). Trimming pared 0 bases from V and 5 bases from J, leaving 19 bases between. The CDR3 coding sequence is TGTGCCAGCAGTTACTCCGGGCAACCGGCCCTGGGGACTGAAGCTTTCTTT. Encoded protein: CASSYSGQPALGTEAFF.

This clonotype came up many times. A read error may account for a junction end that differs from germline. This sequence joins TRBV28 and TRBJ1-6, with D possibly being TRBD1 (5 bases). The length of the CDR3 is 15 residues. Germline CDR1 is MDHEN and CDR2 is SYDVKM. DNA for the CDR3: TGTGCCAGCGGGATCTCCGCCAGGGCTGATTCACCCCTCCATTTT. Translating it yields CASGISARADSPLHF.

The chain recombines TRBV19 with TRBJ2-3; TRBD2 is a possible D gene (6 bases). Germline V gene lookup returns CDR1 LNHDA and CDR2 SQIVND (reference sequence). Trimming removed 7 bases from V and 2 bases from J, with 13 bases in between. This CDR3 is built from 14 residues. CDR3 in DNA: TGTGCCAGTAAAAGGGGAGGAAACACAGATACGCAGTATTTT. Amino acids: CASKRGGNTDTQYF.

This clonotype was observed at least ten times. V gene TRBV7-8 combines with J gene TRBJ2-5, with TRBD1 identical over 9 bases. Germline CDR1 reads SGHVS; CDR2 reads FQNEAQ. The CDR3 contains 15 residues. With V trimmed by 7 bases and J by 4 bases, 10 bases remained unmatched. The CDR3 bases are TGTGCCAGCATCCCAGGACAGGGGTGGGGAGAGACCCAGTACTTC. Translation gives CASIPGQGWGETQYF.